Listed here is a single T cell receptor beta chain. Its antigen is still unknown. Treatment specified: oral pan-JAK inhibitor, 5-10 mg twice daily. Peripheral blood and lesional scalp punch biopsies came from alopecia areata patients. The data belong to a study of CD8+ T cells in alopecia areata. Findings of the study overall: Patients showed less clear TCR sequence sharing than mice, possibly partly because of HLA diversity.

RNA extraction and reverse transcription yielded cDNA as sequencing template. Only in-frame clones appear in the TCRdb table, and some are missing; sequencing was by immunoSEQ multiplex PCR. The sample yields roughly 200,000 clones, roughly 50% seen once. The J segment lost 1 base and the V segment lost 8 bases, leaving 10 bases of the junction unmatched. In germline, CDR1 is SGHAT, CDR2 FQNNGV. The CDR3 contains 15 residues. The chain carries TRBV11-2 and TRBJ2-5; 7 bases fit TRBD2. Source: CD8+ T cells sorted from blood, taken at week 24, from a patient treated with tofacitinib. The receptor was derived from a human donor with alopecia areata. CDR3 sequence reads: CASGGTLAGQETQYF. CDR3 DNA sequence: TGTGCCAGCGGGGGGACCTTAGCGGGCCAAGAGACCCAGTACTTC.